Described below is a single T cell receptor beta chain sequence and its context. The target antigen is unknown. The data were obtained in a study of follicular helper T cells after annual influenza vaccination. Generated by immunoSEQ multiplex PCR, the TCRdb table keeps only in-frame clones and is missing some. The repertoire has approximately 14,000 clones, approximately 84% of them found once; the top ten carry 0.44%. J was trimmed by 3 bases and V by 5 bases; bases with no gene match: 8. This CDR3 contains 16 residues. CDR1 is MDHEN and CDR2 is SYDVKM in the germline V gene. General study points: Each annual vaccination recalled recurring oligoclonal ICOS+CD38+ cTfh clonotypes. ICOS+CD38+ cTfh clonality tracked population frequency, and its change tracked circulating plasmablast change.

Regarding time point: 2015-2016 season, pre-vaccination. The chain links TRBV28 to TRBJ2-7; TRBD1 aligns across 12 bases. Sequences were derived from CXCR5- memory CD4+ T cells sorted from blood, sampled on the day of influenza vaccination. This TCR derives from an adult who received the influenza vaccine. CDR3 amino acids: CASSITGTGGLYEQYF. CDR3 DNA: TGTGCCAGCAGTATAACCGGGACAGGGGGCCTCTACGAGCAGTACTTC. The variable domain in full, completed from reference TRBV28 and TRBJ2-7, reads DVKVTQSSRYLVKRTGEKVFLECVQDMDHENMFWYRQDPGLGLRLIYFSYDVKMKEKGDIPEGYSVSREKKERFSLILESASTNQTSMYLCASSITGTGGLYEQYFGPGTRLTVT.